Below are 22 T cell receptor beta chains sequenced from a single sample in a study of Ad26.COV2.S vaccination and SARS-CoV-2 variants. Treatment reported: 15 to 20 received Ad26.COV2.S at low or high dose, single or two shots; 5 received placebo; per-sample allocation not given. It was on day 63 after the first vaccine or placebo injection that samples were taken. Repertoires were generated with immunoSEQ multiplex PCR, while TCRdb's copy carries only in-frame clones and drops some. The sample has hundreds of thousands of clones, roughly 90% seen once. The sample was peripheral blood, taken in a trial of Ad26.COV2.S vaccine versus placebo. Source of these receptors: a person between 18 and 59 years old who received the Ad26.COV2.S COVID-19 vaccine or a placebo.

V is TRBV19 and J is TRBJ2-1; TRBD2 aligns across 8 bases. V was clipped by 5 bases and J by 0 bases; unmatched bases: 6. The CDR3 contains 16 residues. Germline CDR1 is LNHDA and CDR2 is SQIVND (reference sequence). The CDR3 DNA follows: TGTGCCAGTAGTCTCGGGGGGGCTAGCTCCTACAATGAGCAGTTCTTC. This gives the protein CASSLGGASSYNEQFF.

CDR3 nucleotide sequence: TGTGCCAGCAGTTCCCGGGGGACAGGAATCAACTATGGCTACACCTTC. Translating gives CASSSRGTGINYGYTF. This chain links TRBV6-6 with TRBJ1-2; 8 bases fit TRBD1. CDR3 length: 16 residues. Germline V gene lookup returns CDR1 MNHNY and CDR2 SVGAGI (reference sequence). The V and J ends lost 4 bases and 2 bases, in that order; junction bases with no gene match: 9.

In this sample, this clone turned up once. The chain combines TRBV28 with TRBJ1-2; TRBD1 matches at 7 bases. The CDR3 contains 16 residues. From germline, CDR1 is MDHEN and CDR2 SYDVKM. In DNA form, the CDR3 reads TGTGCTAGCCAAAAGGGAGGGGGCCCTACCCGTTATGGCTACACCTTC. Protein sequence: CASQKGGGPTRYGYTF.

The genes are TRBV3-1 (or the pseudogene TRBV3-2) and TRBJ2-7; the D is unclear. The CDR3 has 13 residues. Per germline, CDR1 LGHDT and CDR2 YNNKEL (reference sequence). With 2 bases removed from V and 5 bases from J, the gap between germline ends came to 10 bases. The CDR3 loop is CASSQQVGDEQYF. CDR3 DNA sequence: TGTGCCAGCAGCCAACAGGTAGGAGACGAGCAGTACTTC.

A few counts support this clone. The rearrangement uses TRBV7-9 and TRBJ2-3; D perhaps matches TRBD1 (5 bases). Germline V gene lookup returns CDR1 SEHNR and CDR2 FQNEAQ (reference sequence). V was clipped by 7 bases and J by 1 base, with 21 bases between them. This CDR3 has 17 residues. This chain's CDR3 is CASNNPVRGGGTDTQYF. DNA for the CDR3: TGTGCCAGCAACAACCCTGTAAGGGGTGGGGGCACAGATACGCAGTATTTT.

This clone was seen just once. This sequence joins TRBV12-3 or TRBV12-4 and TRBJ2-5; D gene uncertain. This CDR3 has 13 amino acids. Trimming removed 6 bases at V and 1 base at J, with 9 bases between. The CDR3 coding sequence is TGTGCCAGCAGCGGAGACATCCAAGAGACCCAGTACTTC. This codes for CASSGDIQETQYF.

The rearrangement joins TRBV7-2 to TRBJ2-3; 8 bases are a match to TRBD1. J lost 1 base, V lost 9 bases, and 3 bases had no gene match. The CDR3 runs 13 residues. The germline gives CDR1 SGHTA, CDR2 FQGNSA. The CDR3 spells CASQGQGTDTQYF. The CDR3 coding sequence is TGTGCCAGTCAGGGACAGGGCACAGATACGCAGTATTTT.

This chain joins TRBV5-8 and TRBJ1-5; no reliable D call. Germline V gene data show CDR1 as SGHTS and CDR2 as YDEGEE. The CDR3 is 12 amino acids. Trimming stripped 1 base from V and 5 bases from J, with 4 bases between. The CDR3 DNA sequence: TGTGCCAGCAGCTTGTTGGATCAGCCCCAGCATTTT. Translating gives CASSLLDQPQHF.

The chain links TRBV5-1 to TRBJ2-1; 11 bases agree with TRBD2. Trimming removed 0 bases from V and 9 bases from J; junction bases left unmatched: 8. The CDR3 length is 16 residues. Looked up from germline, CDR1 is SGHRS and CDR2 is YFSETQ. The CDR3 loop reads CASSLALAGGSGEQFF. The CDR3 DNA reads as TGCGCCAGCAGCTTGGCCCTAGCGGGAGGTTCTGGTGAGCAGTTCTTC. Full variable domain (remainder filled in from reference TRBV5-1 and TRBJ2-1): KAGVTQTPRYLIKTRGQQVTLSCSPISGHRSVSWYQQTPGQGLQFLFEYFSETQRNKGNFPGRFSGRQFSNSRSEMNVSTLELGDSALYLCASSLALAGGSGEQFFGPGTRLTVL.

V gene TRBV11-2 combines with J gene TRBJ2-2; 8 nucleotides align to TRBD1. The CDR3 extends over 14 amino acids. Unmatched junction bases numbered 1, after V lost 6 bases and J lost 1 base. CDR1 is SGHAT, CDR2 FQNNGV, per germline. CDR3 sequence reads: CASRGQVNTGELFF. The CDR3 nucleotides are TGTGCCAGCAGGGGACAGGTGAACACCGGGGAGCTGTTTTTT.

The CDR3 reads CASSLASRDRVNRAKNIQYF. As DNA, the CDR3 is TGTGCCAGCAGCTTAGCCAGCCGGGACAGGGTGAATCGAGCCAAAAACATTCAGTACTTC. This rearrangement joins TRBV7-8 to TRBJ2-4, with 9 bases lining up with TRBD1. The V segment lost 0 bases and the J segment 0 bases; nucleotides outside the gene matches: 12. Germline CDR1 is SGHVS and CDR2 is FQNEAQ. CDR3 size: 20 residues.

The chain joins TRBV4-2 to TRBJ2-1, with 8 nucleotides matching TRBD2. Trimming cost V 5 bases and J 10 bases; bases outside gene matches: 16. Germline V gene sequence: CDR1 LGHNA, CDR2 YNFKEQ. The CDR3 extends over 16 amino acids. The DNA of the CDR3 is TGTGCCAGCAGCGAATCGGGCGGGGGGCCCCCCGGGGAGCAGTTCTTC. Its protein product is CASSESGGGPPGEQFF.

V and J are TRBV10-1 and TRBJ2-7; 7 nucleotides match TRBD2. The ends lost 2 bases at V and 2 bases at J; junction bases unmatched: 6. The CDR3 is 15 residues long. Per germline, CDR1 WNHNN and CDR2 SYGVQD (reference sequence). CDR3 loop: CASSEVAGEAYEQYF. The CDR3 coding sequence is TGCGCCAGCAGTGAGGTTGCGGGAGAGGCCTACGAGCAGTACTTC.

The DNA of the CDR3 is TGCGCCAGCAGCCAAGAAAGTTCTGGGGGCTGGAACACCGGGGAGCTGTTTTTT. It specifies CASSQESSGGWNTGELFF. The V call is TRBV4-3, the J call TRBJ2-2; TRBD1 is a possible D gene (6 bases). CDR1 and CDR2 (germline): LGHNA, YSLEER. There are 18 residues in the CDR3. The V and J ends lost 0 bases and 1 base respectively, with 15 bases between them.

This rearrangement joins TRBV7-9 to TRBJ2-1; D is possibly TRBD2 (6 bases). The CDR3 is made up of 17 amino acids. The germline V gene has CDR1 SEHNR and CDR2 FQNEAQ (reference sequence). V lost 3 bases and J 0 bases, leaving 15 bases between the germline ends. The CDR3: CASSFLAATFSYNEQFF. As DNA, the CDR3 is TGTGCCAGCAGCTTCTTAGCGGCAACGTTCTCCTACAATGAGCAGTTCTTC. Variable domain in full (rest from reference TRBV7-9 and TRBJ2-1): DTGVSQNPRHKITKRGQNVTFRCDPISEHNRLYWYRQTLGQGPEFLTYFQNEAQLEKSRLLSDRFSAERPKGSFSTLEIQRTEQGDSAMYLCASSFLAATFSYNEQFFGPGTRLTVL.

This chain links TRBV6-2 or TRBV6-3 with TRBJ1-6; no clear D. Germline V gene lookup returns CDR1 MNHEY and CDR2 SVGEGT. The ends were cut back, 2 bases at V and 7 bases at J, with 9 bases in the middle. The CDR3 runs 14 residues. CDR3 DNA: TGTGCCAGCAGTTACAGTAGAGGGAATTCACCCCTCCACTTT. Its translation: CASSYSRGNSPLHF.

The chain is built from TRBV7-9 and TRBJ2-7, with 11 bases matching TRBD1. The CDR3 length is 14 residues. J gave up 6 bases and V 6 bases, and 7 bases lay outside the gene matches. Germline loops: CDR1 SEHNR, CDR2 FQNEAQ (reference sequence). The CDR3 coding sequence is TGTGCCAGCAGTCAGGACAGGGGGCTTGGCGAGCAGTACTTC. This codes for CASSQDRGLGEQYF. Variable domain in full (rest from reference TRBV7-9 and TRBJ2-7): DTGVSQNPRHKITKRGQNVTFRCDPISEHNRLYWYRQTLGQGPEFLTYFQNEAQLEKSRLLSDRFSAERPKGSFSTLEIQRTEQGDSAMYLCASSQDRGLGEQYFGPGTRLTVT.

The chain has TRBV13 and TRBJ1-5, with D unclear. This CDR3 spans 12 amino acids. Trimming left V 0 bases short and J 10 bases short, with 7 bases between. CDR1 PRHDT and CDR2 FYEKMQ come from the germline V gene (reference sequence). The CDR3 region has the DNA TGTGCCAGCAGCTTAGGGACTCGACCCCAGCATTTT. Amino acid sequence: CASSLGTRPQHF.

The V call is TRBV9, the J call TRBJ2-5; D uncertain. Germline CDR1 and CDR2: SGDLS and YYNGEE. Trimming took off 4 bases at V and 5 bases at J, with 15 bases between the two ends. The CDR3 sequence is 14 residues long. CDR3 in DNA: TGTGCCAGCAGCCGGCTCGAACGATGGGAGACCCAGTACTTC. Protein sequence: CASSRLERWETQYF. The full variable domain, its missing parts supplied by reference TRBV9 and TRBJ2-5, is DSGVTQTPKHLITATGQRVTLRCSPRSGDLSVYWYQQSLDQGLQFLIQYYNGEERAKGNILERFSAQQFPDLHSELNLSSLELGDSALYFCASSRLERWETQYFGPGTRLLVL.

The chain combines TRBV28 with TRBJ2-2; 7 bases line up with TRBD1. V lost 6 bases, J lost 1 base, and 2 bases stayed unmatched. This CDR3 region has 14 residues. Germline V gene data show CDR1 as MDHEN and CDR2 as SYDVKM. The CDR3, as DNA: TGTGCCAGCAGAAGACAGGGGAACACCGGGGAGCTGTTTTTT. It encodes CASRRQGNTGELFF.

CDR3: CASRGGRGIRSASGANVLTF. DNA for the CDR3: TGTGCCAGCCGGGGCGGCAGGGGTATCCGATCGGCCTCTGGGGCCAACGTCCTGACTTTC. The chain has TRBV2 and TRBJ2-6; possibly TRBD1 for D (6 bases). V gave up 8 bases and J gave up 0 bases, with 26 bases separating them. Germline V gives CDR1 SNHLY, CDR2 FYNNEI. The CDR3 has 20 amino acids.

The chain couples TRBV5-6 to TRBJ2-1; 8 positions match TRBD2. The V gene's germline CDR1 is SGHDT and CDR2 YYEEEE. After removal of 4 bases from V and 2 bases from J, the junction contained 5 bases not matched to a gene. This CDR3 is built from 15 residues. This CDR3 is CASSLGGAAYNEQFF. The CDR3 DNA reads TGTGCCAGCAGCCTCGGGGGGGCCGCCTACAATGAGCAGTTCTTC.